One sample yielded the 24 T cell receptor beta chains listed below, sequenced in a study of CD8 T cell repertoires and HIV-1 epitope variants. Clones were sequenced by immunoSEQ multiplex PCR, and TCRdb holds only the in-frame ones, with some missing. The sample includes around 2,000 clones, over 55% of them seen just once. For these receptors, no antigen is known. The sample was cultured CD8+ T cells derived from PBMCs. Receptors were obtained from a male donor with HIV.

This CDR3 reads CASSQGGNTEAFF. CDR3 bases: TGTGCCAGCAGCCAGGGAGGGAACACTGAAGCTTTCTTT. The rearrangement uses TRBV11-3 and TRBJ1-1; D possibly corresponds to TRBD1 (5 bases). The germline V and J ends were trimmed by 5 bases and 1 base, with 8 bases remaining between them. Germline CDR1 SGHNT, CDR2 YENEEA. This CDR3 contains 13 residues. Filled out from reference TRBV11-3 and TRBJ1-1, the complete variable domain reads EAGVVQSPRYKIIEKKQPVAFWCNPISGHNTLYWYLQNLGQGPELLIRYENEEAVDDSQLPKDRFSAERLKGVDSTLKIQPAELGDSAVYLCASSQGGNTEAFFGQGTRLTVV.

The chain employs TRBV2 and TRBJ2-1; 8 nucleotides match TRBD1. Trimming cost V 6 bases and J 2 bases; bases outside gene matches: 12. Looked up from germline, CDR1 is SNHLY and CDR2 is FYNNEI. The CDR3 length is 17 residues. The CDR3, as DNA: TGTGCCAGCAGCTCCATCGGGCAGGGGGCCACCTACAATGAGCAGTTCTTC. Protein product: CASSSIGQGATYNEQFF.

CDR3 nucleotide sequence: TGTGCCAGCAGTGAGATTGGTTATGAGCAGTTCTTC. This gives the protein CASSEIGYEQFF. This chain links TRBV2 with TRBJ2-1, with D unclear. Germline values: CDR1 SNHLY, CDR2 FYNNEI. Trimming stripped 3 bases from V and 8 bases from J, with 8 bases between. The CDR3 runs 12 residues.

The DNA of the CDR3 is TGTGCCAGCAATCACGGCGGGAGGGCGTCAGATACGCAGTATTTT. This gives the protein CASNHGGRASDTQYF. This sequence joins TRBV6-1 and TRBJ2-3, with 9 positions matching TRBD2. The V gene's germline CDR1 is MNHNS and CDR2 SASEGT. The CDR3 has 15 amino acids. Unmatched junction bases numbered 9, after V lost 7 bases and J lost 4 bases.

The chain has TRBV29-1 and TRBJ2-3, with D perhaps being TRBD1 or TRBD2 (5 bases each). V dropped 6 bases and J dropped 2 bases, with 12 bases sitting between them. Germline V CDR1 and CDR2: SQVTM, ANQGSEA. CDR3 size: 13 residues. The chain's CDR3 is CSVSEGTTDTQYF. The CDR3 DNA reads as TGCAGCGTCTCCGAGGGGACCACAGATACGCAGTATTTT.

This clone showed up just a few times. The V gene is TRBV9, the J gene TRBJ2-2; 10 positions match TRBD2. The germline V gene has CDR1 SGDLS and CDR2 YYNGEE. The V gene end was trimmed by 2 bases and the J gene end by 2 bases; junction bases not matched to a gene: 6. The CDR3 is 17 amino acids. CDR3 protein: CASSVRLAGDNTGELFF. The CDR3 bases are TGTGCCAGCAGCGTGCGTCTAGCGGGGGACAACACCGGGGAGCTGTTTTTT. The full variable domain, completed using reference TRBV9 and TRBJ2-2, is DSGVTQTPKHLITATGQRVTLRCSPRSGDLSVYWYQQSLDQGLQFLIQYYNGEERAKGNILERFSAQQFPDLHSELNLSSLELGDSALYFCASSVRLAGDNTGELFFGEGSRLTVL.

The rearrangement links TRBV4-3 to TRBJ1-1; D is unclear. In germline, CDR1 is LGHNA, CDR2 YSLEER. The V and J ends lost 0 bases and 2 bases respectively, with 10 bases between them. The CDR3 is 15 amino acids. CDR3 nucleotides: TGCGCCAGCAGCCAAGAAGCTAAGGGTAACACTGAAGCTTTCTTT. Translation: CASSQEAKGNTEAFF.

V is TRBV7-2 and J is TRBJ2-5; 9 bases line up with TRBD2. The CDR3 length is 15 residues. V was clipped by 4 bases and J by 1 base; unmatched bases: 4. In germline, CDR1 is SGHTA, CDR2 FQGNSA. DNA for the CDR3: TGTGCCAGCAGCTCCGGCGGGGGGGTCCAAGAGACCCAGTACTTC. Its protein is CASSSGGGVQETQYF.

This clone was seen more than once but under ten times. The V gene is TRBV19, the J gene TRBJ2-7; TRBD1 might be the D (7 bases). This CDR3 is 15 amino acids long. The V and J ends lost 1 base and 3 bases respectively, with 13 bases between them. Germline lookup yields CDR1 LNHDA and CDR2 SQIVND (reference sequence). This CDR3 reads CASSIAGDSLYEQYF. CDR3 nucleotides: TGTGCCAGTAGTATAGCGGGGGACAGCCTCTACGAGCAGTACTTC.

Note on this clone: At one end, the junction sequence differs from germline, possibly due to a read error. V gene TRBV29-1 combines with J gene TRBJ2-5; no definite D call. The CDR3 sequence is 11 residues long. Germline loops: CDR1 SQVTM, CDR2 ANQGSEA. The CDR3 nucleotides read TGCAGCGTCGAAGAGACAGAGACCCAGTACTTC. Translation gives CSVEETETQYF.

V and J are TRBV28 and TRBJ1-5; no definite D call. The CDR3 loop spans 12 amino acids. Trimming left V 6 bases short and J 12 bases short, with 15 bases between. Germline V lookup: CDR1 MDHEN, CDR2 SYDVKM. The CDR3 nucleotides read TGTGCCAGCAGCCTAGTTGAGGGTTACCAGCATTTT. It is translated as CASSLVEGYQHF.

V is TRBV10-3 and J is TRBJ2-7; D might be TRBD1 or TRBD2, each matching 5 bases. Germline CDR1 ENHRY, CDR2 SYGVKD. The CDR3 covers 13 residues. V lost 4 bases, J lost 0 bases, and 7 bases lay in between. The CDR3 nucleotides are TGTGCCATCAGTGGGGACGACTCCTACGAGCAGTACTTC. Translated: CAISGDDSYEQYF.

This sequence joins TRBV27 and TRBJ2-7; a possible D gene is TRBD2 (5 bases). The CDR3 runs to 12 residues. V was pared by 6 bases and J by 3 bases, with 9 bases between. The germline gives CDR1 MNHEY, CDR2 SMNVEV (reference sequence). For the CDR3, the DNA is TGTGCCAGCAGCCTTGAGGGCTACGAGCAGTACTTC. Its protein is CASSLEGYEQYF.

The rearrangement joins TRBV30 to TRBJ2-5; D might be TRBD1 or TRBD2, each matching 5 bases. The germline V gene has CDR1 GTSNPN and CDR2 SVGIG (reference sequence). This CDR3 has 14 amino acids. Deletions cut 2 bases from V and 1 base from J, with 11 bases between. As DNA, the CDR3 is TGTGCCTGGAGTTCGGGGCAGCCCCAAGAGACCCAGTACTTC. Encoded protein: CAWSSGQPQETQYF.

This CDR3 reads CASSRDTQKLFF. CDR3 DNA sequence: TGTGCCAGCAGCCGGGACACTCAAAAACTGTTTTTT. The chain employs TRBV11-2 and TRBJ1-4, with D perhaps TRBD1 (6 bases). V was cut by 5 bases and J by 9 bases, with 10 bases left in between. The length of the CDR3 is 12 residues. Germline CDR1 reads SGHAT; CDR2 reads FQNNGV.

This clone was detected a few times. The chain has TRBV13 and TRBJ1-2; perhaps TRBD1 as D (5 bases). This CDR3 is 13 amino acids long. From germline, CDR1 is PRHDT and CDR2 FYEKMQ (reference sequence). The V end lost 3 bases, the J end lost 3 bases, and 8 bases lay between the germline ends. In DNA form, the CDR3 reads TGTGCCAGCAGCTTGGGCAGGGACTATGGCTACACCTTC. Its protein product is CASSLGRDYGYTF.

This clone was recorded a few times. This chain uses TRBV28 with TRBJ1-1, with D unresolved. The CDR3 is 13 residues long. V lost 1 base to trimming and J lost 8 bases, with 11 bases between them. Per the germline V gene, CDR1 is MDHEN and CDR2 is SYDVKM. CDR3 residues: CASSLLGSGEAFF. In nucleotides, the CDR3 is TGTGCCAGCAGTTTATTGGGCTCGGGGGAAGCTTTCTTT. Complete variable domain (other parts from reference TRBV28 and TRBJ1-1): DVKVTQSSRYLVKRTGEKVFLECVQDMDHENMFWYRQDPGLGLRLIYFSYDVKMKEKGDIPEGYSVSREKKERFSLILESASTNQTSMYLCASSLLGSGEAFFGQGTRLTVV.

J is TRBJ1-2 and V is TRBV13, with TRBD1 matching over 7 bases. Germline V CDR1 and CDR2: PRHDT, FYEKMQ (reference sequence). V shed 1 base and J 4 bases; nucleotides not matched to a gene: 3. This CDR3 comprises 14 residues. The CDR3 here is CASSLAGGVYGYTF. The CDR3 nucleotides are TGTGCCAGCAGCTTAGCAGGGGGGGTCTATGGCTACACCTTC. The full variable domain, with the rest looked up from reference TRBV13 and TRBJ1-2, is AAGVIQSPRHLIKEKRETATLKCYPIPRHDTVYWYQQGPGQDPQFLISFYEKMQSDKGSIPDRFSAQQFSDYHSELNMSSLELGDSALYFCASSLAGGVYGYTFGSGTRLTVV.

DNA of the CDR3: TGTGCCAGCAGCTTAGGGAAGGGGACCGGGGAGCAGTACTTC. It encodes CASSLGKGTGEQYF. V usage is TRBV7-8 and J usage is TRBJ2-7; D is perhaps TRBD1 or TRBD2 (5 bases each). V shed 1 base and J shed 7 bases, with 14 bases lying between them. Germline CDR1 is SGHVS and CDR2 is FQNEAQ. This CDR3 comprises 14 residues.

The rearrangement uses TRBV27 and TRBJ2-1, with a possible D match to TRBD1 (6 bases). Germline V lookup: CDR1 MNHEY, CDR2 SMNVEV (reference sequence). This CDR3 region has 17 residues. The germline V and J ends were trimmed by 0 bases and 8 bases, with 20 bases remaining between them. The CDR3 protein is CASSLSALGAEFDEQFF. CDR3 nucleotide sequence: TGTGCCAGCAGTTTATCGGCCCTGGGGGCCGAGTTCGATGAGCAGTTCTTC.

This clone turned up a few times. The rearrangement joins TRBV19 to TRBJ1-1; no reliable D call. The CDR3 sequence is 12 residues long. Germline V gene sequence: CDR1 LNHDA, CDR2 SQIVND (reference sequence). The ends were cut back, 1 base at V and 2 bases at J, with 2 bases in the middle. The CDR3 loop reads CASSIGNTEAFF. The CDR3, as DNA: TGTGCCAGTAGTATAGGTAACACTGAAGCTTTCTTT.

The chain couples TRBV28 to TRBJ2-3; D uncertain. Germline lookup yields CDR1 MDHEN and CDR2 SYDVKM. V shed 3 bases and J shed 5 bases, with 12 bases lying between them. The CDR3 consists of 14 residues. CDR3 nucleotide sequence: TGTGCCAGCAGTTTTATTCCGGATCTAGATACGCAGTATTTT. Protein sequence: CASSFIPDLDTQYF.

The chain has TRBV10-3 and TRBJ1-1; 8 bases agree with TRBD1. The CDR3 is made up of 16 amino acids. Germline V CDR1 and CDR2: ENHRY, SYGVKD. After removal of 6 bases from V and 3 bases from J, the junction contained 12 bases not matched to a gene. CDR3 protein: CAIRTDREGRDTEAFF. The CDR3 coding sequence is TGTGCCATCAGGACGGACAGGGAGGGTCGGGACACTGAAGCTTTCTTT.

The chain combines TRBV27 with TRBJ2-1, with D hard to call. The CDR3 sequence is 17 residues long. CDR1 MNHEY and CDR2 SMNVEV come from the germline V gene (reference sequence). Trimming removed 5 bases from V and 8 bases from J, with 25 bases in between. The CDR3 coding sequence is TGTGCCAGCAGTACCTCCCTCGACTCCCCGGAAGTCCATGAGCAGTTCTTC. Protein sequence: CASSTSLDSPEVHEQFF.